The present T cell receptor beta chain was sequenced within a study of blood T cell repertoires in COVID-19. Overall study: The analysed material was cDNA or gDNA that came from T cells, B-cell-depleted T cells, or PBMCs.

The CDR3 length is 15 residues. CDR1 is LNHDA, CDR2 SQIVND, per germline (reference sequence). V lost 1 base and J lost 7; bases outside the gene matches: 8. Authors' processing steps: Reference gene primers were amplified, and this amplification served to estimate nucleated cell counts. Sequencing was performed with immunoSEQ multiplex PCR; in TCRdb, only in-frame clones are kept and a portion is missing. V and J calls and clone size are as listed in that table; D and trimming were resolved from the DNA. The sample contains 120,000 or so clones, over 85% of which appear only once. The sequence derives from a man in his forties or fifties with active COVID-19. Sequencing was done on a sample of peripheral blood. The V and J genes are TRBV19 and TRBJ2-5, with 8 nucleotides matching TRBD2. The CDR3 DNA follows: TGTGCCAGTAGTATAGGTCGGGAGGGCCAGGGGACCCAGTACTTC. Its translation: CASSIGREGQGTQYF.